The 28 T cell receptor beta chains in this list originate from one sample, sequenced in a study of cytomegalovirus exposure and HLA in healthy donors. Researchers ran the PCR with 60 Vbeta and 13 Jbeta primers. The table came from immunoSEQ multiplex PCR; TCRdb's copy has only in-frame clones and leaves some out. Here the sample table reports about 130,000 clones. Sequenced sample: PBMCs. The receptor set was obtained from a woman between 55 and 75 years old in good health and CMV-seronegative.

This chain links TRBV6-5 with TRBJ2-7; 7 bases are a match to TRBD1. This CDR3 has 16 residues. V lost 0 bases and J lost 1; bases outside the gene matches: 6. Per germline, CDR1 MNHEY and CDR2 SVGAGI. For the CDR3, the DNA is TGTGCCAGCAGTTACTCGACAGGACAGGAATCCTACGAGCAGTACTTC. Translation: CASSYSTGQESYEQYF.

The rearrangement links TRBV19 to TRBJ1-2, with TRBD1 identical over 9 bases. The CDR3 loop spans 15 amino acids. The ends lost 4 bases at V and 4 bases at J; junction bases unmatched: 7. The germline V gene has CDR1 LNHDA and CDR2 SQIVND (reference sequence). The CDR3 DNA reads TGTGCCAGTAGTACCCCGGGACAGGGTGGCTATGGCTACACCTTC. Its translation: CASSTPGQGGYGYTF. Drawing the rest from reference TRBV19 and TRBJ1-2, the complete variable domain is DGGITQSPKYLFRKEGQNVTLSCEQNLNHDAMYWYRQDPGQGLRLIYYSQIVNDFQKGDIAEGYSVSREKKESFPLTVTSAQKNPTAFYLCASSTPGQGGYGYTFGSGTRLTVV.

The chain has TRBV6-1 and TRBJ2-5; the match to TRBD2 covers 8 bases. V gave up 2 bases and J gave up 4 bases; unmatched junction bases: 9. CDR1 is MNHNS and CDR2 is SASEGT in the germline V gene. This CDR3 has 16 amino acids. CDR3 sequence: CASSERAGGGRETQYF. CDR3 nucleotide sequence: TGTGCCAGCAGTGAACGGGCGGGAGGAGGTCGAGAGACCCAGTACTTC.

This rearrangement joins TRBV18 to TRBJ2-6; 8 bases are a match to TRBD1. Germline values: CDR1 KGHSH, CDR2 LQKENI. Trimming at V came to 5 bases and at J to 1 base, leaving 7 bases not matched to a gene. The CDR3 is 17 amino acids. In DNA form, the CDR3 reads TGTGCCAGCTCAGTAACAGGGGGAATATCTGGGGCCAACGTCCTGACTTTC. It yields the protein CASSVTGGISGANVLTF.

The V and J genes are TRBV10-2 and TRBJ2-5; TRBD2 aligns across 8 bases. The V segment lost 2 bases and the J segment 3 bases; nucleotides outside the gene matches: 5. CDR1 and CDR2 (germline): WSHSY, SAAADI. The CDR3 runs 15 residues. CDR3 DNA sequence: TGCGCCAGCAGTGAGCCGGGACTAGGAAAAGAGACCCAGTACTTC. Translated: CASSEPGLGKETQYF.

This chain joins TRBV4-1 and TRBJ2-3; D is unclear. V gave up 1 base and J gave up 0 bases, with 8 bases separating them. Per the germline V gene, CDR1 is MGHRA and CDR2 is YSYEKL. This CDR3 contains 15 residues. CDR3 in DNA: TGCGCCAGCAGCCAAGGACTCACCAGCACAGATACGCAGTATTTT. Translating gives CASSQGLTSTDTQYF.

The rearrangement uses TRBV10-1 and TRBJ2-5; D not resolved. V lost 4 bases to trimming and J lost 4 bases, with 10 bases between them. Germline lookup yields CDR1 WNHNN and CDR2 SYGVQD (reference sequence). This CDR3 region has 13 residues. This CDR3 reads CASSGTLGETQYF. CDR3 bases: TGCGCCAGCAGTGGCACGCTCGGAGAGACCCAGTACTTC.

The V call is TRBV4-1, the J call TRBJ2-5, with 11 bases fitting TRBD2. With 2 bases clipped from V and 5 bases from J, the junction kept 4 bases outside the gene matches. CDR3 size: 15 residues. The germline V gene encodes CDR1 MGHRA and CDR2 YSYEKL. In DNA form, the CDR3 reads TGCGCCAGCAGCCAAATAGCGGGGGGGGGCGAGACCCAGTACTTC. It encodes CASSQIAGGGETQYF.

V is TRBV2 and J is TRBJ2-5, with D unresolved. The J call may not be correct, given that the DNA end is closer to TRBJ2-7. Germline V CDR1 and CDR2: SNHLY, FYNNEI. The CDR3 consists of 13 residues. CDR3 region: CASSVGQTYEQYF. The CDR3, as DNA: TGTGCCAGCAGTGTTGGTCAAACCTACGAGCAGTACTTC.

The chain recombines TRBV6-6 with TRBJ1-5; D is possibly TRBD1 (5 bases). The germline V gene has CDR1 MNHNY and CDR2 SVGAGI (reference sequence). The CDR3 is 16 amino acids. Trimming removed 0 bases at V and 7 bases at J, with 16 bases between. DNA for the CDR3: TGTGCCAGCAGTTACTCGTATGGGGGGGTGGCCCAGCCCCAGCATTTT. As protein: CASSYSYGGVAQPQHF.

The rearrangement links TRBV27 to TRBJ1-1, with a weak D call TRBD1 (6 bases). The CDR3 spans 13 residues. Germline CDR1 is MNHEY and CDR2 is SMNVEV (reference sequence). V shed 8 bases and J shed 5 bases, with 15 bases lying between them. This CDR3 reads CASAMTGTTEAFF. The CDR3 coding sequence is TGTGCCAGCGCTATGACCGGGACAACTGAAGCTTTCTTT.

The J gene is TRBJ1-5, the V gene TRBV5-6; D remains ambiguous. CDR1 SGHDT and CDR2 YYEEEE come from the germline V gene. V gave up 3 bases and J gave up 4 bases, with 14 bases separating them. This CDR3 is built from 15 residues. The CDR3 region has the DNA TGTGCCAGCAGCTCAGCCGGGAGTTGGAATCAGCCCCAGCATTTT. Translating it yields CASSSAGSWNQPQHF.

The chain links TRBV30 to TRBJ2-5, with 7 bases aligning to TRBD2. This CDR3 spans 13 amino acids. With 2 bases clipped from V and 2 bases from J, the junction kept 2 bases outside the gene matches. Per germline, CDR1 GTSNPN and CDR2 SVGIG (reference sequence). The CDR3 here is CAWSSSGQETQYF. The CDR3 nucleotides read TGTGCCTGGAGTAGTAGCGGGCAAGAGACCCAGTACTTC. Full variable domain (missing parts from reference TRBV30 and TRBJ2-5): SQTIHQWPATLVQPVGSPLSLECTVEGTSNPNLYWYRQAAGRGLQLLFYSVGIGQISSEVPQNLSASRPQDRQFILSSKKLLLSDSGFYLCAWSSSGQETQYFGPGTRLLVL.

The V gene is TRBV2, the J gene TRBJ1-1; no firm D call. Between the trimmed V and J ends, which lost 2 bases and 2 bases, there was a span of 12 bases. The CDR3 loop spans 15 amino acids. In germline, CDR1 is SNHLY, CDR2 FYNNEI. In DNA, the CDR3 is TGTGCCAGCAGTGAAATGCCGCTTAGAAACACTGAAGCTTTCTTT. Translation: CASSEMPLRNTEAFF.

The chain has TRBV28 and TRBJ2-1; D may be TRBD2 (6 bases). The CDR3 loop spans 16 amino acids. Looked up from germline, CDR1 is MDHEN and CDR2 is SYDVKM. V shed 6 bases and J shed 6 bases, with 21 bases lying between them. CDR3 coding DNA: TGTGCCAGCAGCCCATGGGGCGGGGAGGCCTTCAATGAGCAGTTCTTC. Translation gives CASSPWGGEAFNEQFF.

This chain uses TRBV5-1 with TRBJ2-2; 7 bases agree with TRBD2. The CDR3 length is 14 residues. Losses at the gene ends were 0 bases for V and 7 bases for J; bases not matched to a gene: 3. Germline V lookup: CDR1 SGHRS, CDR2 YFSETQ. CDR3 in DNA: TGCGCCAGCAGCTTGGCGGGGGGAATCGGGGAGCTGTTTTTT. Its translation: CASSLAGGIGELFF.

The chain links TRBV13 to TRBJ1-3, with 9 bases aligning to TRBD1. CDR1 and CDR2 (germline): PRHDT, FYEKMQ (reference sequence). The trim removed 4 bases at V and 4 bases at J, leaving 8 bases unmatched. This CDR3 comprises 16 residues. The CDR3 coding sequence is TGTGCCAGCAGCTCCCGGGACAGGGCTGCCGGAAACACCATATATTTT. It specifies CASSSRDRAAGNTIYF.

The chain carries TRBV4-1 and TRBJ1-5; D gene unclear. Germline CDR1 reads MGHRA; CDR2 reads YSYEKL. The CDR3 loop spans 15 amino acids. The V gene lost 3 bases and the J gene lost 7 bases, with 16 bases spanning the gap. The CDR3 spells CASSHPGLESQPQHF. As DNA, the CDR3 is TGCGCCAGCAGCCATCCGGGATTAGAAAGCCAGCCCCAGCATTTT.

CDR3 coding DNA: TGCGCCAGCAGCTTGCCAGGGGGCTTAAATGAGCAGTTCTTC. Translated, it gives CASSLPGGLNEQFF. The chain has TRBV5-1 and TRBJ2-1, with 8 bases lining up with TRBD1. The CDR3 spans 14 residues. With V trimmed by 1 base and J by 7 bases, 4 bases remained unmatched. The germline gives CDR1 SGHRS, CDR2 YFSETQ.

This rearrangement joins TRBV5-6 to TRBJ1-5; possible D gene TRBD1, 6 bases. The V gene's germline CDR1 is SGHDT and CDR2 YYEEEE. CDR3 length: 17 amino acids. V was trimmed by 1 base and J by 0 bases, leaving 14 bases between them. The CDR3 bases are TGTGCCAGCAGCTTGTACAGGGAAACCGATAGCAATCAGCCCCAGCATTTT. Amino acids: CASSLYRETDSNQPQHF. Supplemented by reference TRBV5-6 and TRBJ1-5, the full variable domain reads DAGVTQSPTHLIKTRGQQVTLRCSPKSGHDTVSWYQQALGQGPQFIFQYYEEEERQRGNFPDRFSGHQFPNYSSELNVNALLLGDSALYLCASSLYRETDSNQPQHFGDGTRLSIL.

The rearrangement links TRBV27 to TRBJ2-7; 9 bases match TRBD1. CDR3 length: 15 amino acids. CDR1 and CDR2 from the germline V gene are MNHEY and SMNVEV (reference sequence). J was trimmed by 3 bases and V by 5 bases; bases with no gene match: 8. The CDR3 here is CASSRSGTGIYEQYF. The CDR3 coding sequence is TGTGCCAGCAGTCGAAGTGGGACAGGGATCTACGAGCAGTACTTC.

The genes are TRBV19 and TRBJ2-1, with TRBD2 identical over 7 bases. Germline V gene lookup returns CDR1 LNHDA and CDR2 SQIVND (reference sequence). The CDR3 contains 15 residues. Losses at the gene ends were 5 bases for V and 0 bases for J; bases not matched to a gene: 4. This CDR3 is CASSDRDYSYNEQFF. CDR3 coding DNA: TGTGCCAGTAGTGACCGGGACTACTCCTACAATGAGCAGTTCTTC. The entire variable domain, with the rest obtained from reference TRBV19 and TRBJ2-1, is as follows: DGGITQSPKYLFRKEGQNVTLSCEQNLNHDAMYWYRQDPGQGLRLIYYSQIVNDFQKGDIAEGYSVSREKKESFPLTVTSAQKNPTAFYLCASSDRDYSYNEQFFGPGTRLTVL.

The V call is TRBV28, the J call TRBJ1-2; D ambiguous. The V gene lost 3 bases and the J gene lost 4 bases, with 6 bases spanning the gap. Germline CDR1 MDHEN, CDR2 SYDVKM. This CDR3 region has 12 residues. The CDR3 DNA is TGTGCCAGCAGTTTGAGAAGCTATGGCTACACCTTC. This sequence encodes CASSLRSYGYTF.

The J gene is TRBJ2-3, the V gene TRBV25-1, with TRBD1 matching 7 bases. Germline values: CDR1 MGHDK, CDR2 SYGVNS. The V segment lost 1 base and the J segment 0 bases; nucleotides outside the gene matches: 4. The length of the CDR3 is 16 residues. CDR3 amino acids: CASSEWGTVSTDTQYF. DNA of the CDR3: TGTGCCAGCAGTGAATGGGGGACAGTTAGCACAGATACGCAGTATTTT. The full variable domain, completed using reference TRBV25-1 and TRBJ2-3, is EADIYQTPRYLVIGTGKKITLECSQTMGHDKMYWYQQDPGMELHLIHYSYGVNSTEKGDLSSESTVSRIRTEHFPLTLESARPSHTSQYLCASSEWGTVSTDTQYFGPGTRLTVL.

This chain connects TRBV28 to TRBJ1-4; 8 positions match TRBD1. The CDR3 covers 19 residues. The germline V gene encodes CDR1 MDHEN and CDR2 SYDVKM. With 4 bases clipped from V and 8 bases from J, the junction kept 21 bases outside the gene matches. CDR3 DNA sequence: TGTGCCAGCAGTTATACAGGGGGACCTGGGGGGTCCAAAGGAGAAAAACTGTTTTTT. Translating gives CASSYTGGPGGSKGEKLFF.

The rearrangement uses TRBV25-1 and TRBJ1-1; D is unclear. The V end was cut by 2 bases, the J end by 1 base, with 5 bases between. The CDR3 runs 13 residues. The germline gives CDR1 MGHDK, CDR2 SYGVNS. CDR3 loop: CASSEAGNTEAFF. CDR3 in DNA: TGTGCCAGCAGTGAAGCGGGGAACACTGAAGCTTTCTTT.

V gene TRBV28 combines with J gene TRBJ1-3; unclear D gene. In germline, CDR1 is MDHEN, CDR2 SYDVKM. Trimming took off 10 bases at V and 3 bases at J, with 10 bases between the two ends. The CDR3 has 12 amino acids. The CDR3 coding sequence is TGTGCCAACCTCCTAGGTGGAAACACCATATATTTT. This encodes CANLLGGNTIYF.

V usage is TRBV5-1 and J usage is TRBJ2-1; 11 positions match TRBD1. Germline-derived CDR1 and CDR2 are SGHRS and YFSETQ. This CDR3 is 16 amino acids long. Trimming at V came to 1 base and at J to 6 bases, leaving 6 bases not matched to a gene. As DNA, the CDR3 is TGCGCCAGCAGCTTGTCTTGGACAGGGGGCTCCAATGAGCAGTTCTTC. It is translated as CASSLSWTGGSNEQFF. The variable domain in full, completed from reference TRBV5-1 and TRBJ2-1, reads KAGVTQTPRYLIKTRGQQVTLSCSPISGHRSVSWYQQTPGQGLQFLFEYFSETQRNKGNFPGRFSGRQFSNSRSEMNVSTLELGDSALYLCASSLSWTGGSNEQFFGPGTRLTVL.